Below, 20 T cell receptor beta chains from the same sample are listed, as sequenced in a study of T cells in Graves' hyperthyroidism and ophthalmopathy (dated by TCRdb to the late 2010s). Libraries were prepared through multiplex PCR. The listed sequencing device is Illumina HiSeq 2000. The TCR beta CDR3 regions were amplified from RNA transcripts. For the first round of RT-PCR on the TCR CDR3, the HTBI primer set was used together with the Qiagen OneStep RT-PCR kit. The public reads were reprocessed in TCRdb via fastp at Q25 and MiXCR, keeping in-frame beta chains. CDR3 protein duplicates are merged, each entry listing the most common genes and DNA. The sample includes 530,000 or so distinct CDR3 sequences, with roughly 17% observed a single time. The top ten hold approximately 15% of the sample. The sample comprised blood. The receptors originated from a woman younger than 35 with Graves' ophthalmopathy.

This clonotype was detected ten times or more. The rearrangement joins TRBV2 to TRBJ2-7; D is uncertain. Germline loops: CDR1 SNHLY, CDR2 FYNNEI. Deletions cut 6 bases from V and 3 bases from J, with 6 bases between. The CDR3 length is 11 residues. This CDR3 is CASRVVYEQYF. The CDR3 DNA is TGTGCCAGCAGGGTAGTCTACGAGCAGTACTTC.

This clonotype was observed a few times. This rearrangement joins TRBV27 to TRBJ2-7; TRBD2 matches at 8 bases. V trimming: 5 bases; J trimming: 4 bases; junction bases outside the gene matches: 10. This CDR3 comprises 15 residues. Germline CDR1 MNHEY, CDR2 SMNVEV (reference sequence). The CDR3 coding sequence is TGTGCCAGCAGTACCCCAATTAGCGGGACGTACGAGCAGTACTTC. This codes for CASSTPISGTYEQYF.

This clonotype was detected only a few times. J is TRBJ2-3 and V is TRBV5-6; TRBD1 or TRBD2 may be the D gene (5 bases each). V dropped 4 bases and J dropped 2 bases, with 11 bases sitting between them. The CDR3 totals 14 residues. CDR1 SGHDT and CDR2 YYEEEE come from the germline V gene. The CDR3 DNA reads TGTGCCAGCAGCGCCGGGACCAACACAGATACGCAGTATTTT. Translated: CASSAGTNTDTQYF.

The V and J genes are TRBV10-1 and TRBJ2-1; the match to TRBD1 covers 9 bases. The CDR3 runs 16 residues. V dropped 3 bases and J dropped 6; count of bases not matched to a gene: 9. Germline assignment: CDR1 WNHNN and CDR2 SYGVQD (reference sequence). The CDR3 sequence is CASSDAGTGWVNEQFF. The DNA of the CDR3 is TGCGCCAGCAGTGACGCCGGGACAGGGTGGGTCAATGAGCAGTTCTTC.

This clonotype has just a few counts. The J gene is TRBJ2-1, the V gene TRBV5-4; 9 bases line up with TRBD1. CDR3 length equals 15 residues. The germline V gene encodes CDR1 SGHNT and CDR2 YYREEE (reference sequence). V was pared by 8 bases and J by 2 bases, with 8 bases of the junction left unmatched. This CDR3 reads CASSTDRGAYNEQFF. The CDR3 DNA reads TGTGCCAGTAGTACAGACAGGGGGGCCTACAATGAGCAGTTCTTC.

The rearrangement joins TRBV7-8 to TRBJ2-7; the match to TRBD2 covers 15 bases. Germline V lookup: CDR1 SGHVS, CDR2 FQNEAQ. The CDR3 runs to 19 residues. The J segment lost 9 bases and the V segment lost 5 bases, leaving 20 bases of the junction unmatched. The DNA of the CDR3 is TGTGCCAGCAGCCCGGCCGGACTAGCGGGAGGGCCCTCCTCTTTCGGGCAGTACTTC. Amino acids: CASSPAGLAGGPSSFGQYF.

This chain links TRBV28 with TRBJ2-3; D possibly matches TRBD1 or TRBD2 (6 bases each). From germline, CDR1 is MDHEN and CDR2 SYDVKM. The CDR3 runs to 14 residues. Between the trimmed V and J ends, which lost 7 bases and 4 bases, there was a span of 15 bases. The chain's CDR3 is CASINGGGPDTQYF. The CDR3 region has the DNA TGTGCCAGCATCAACGGAGGGGGGCCAGATACGCAGTATTTT. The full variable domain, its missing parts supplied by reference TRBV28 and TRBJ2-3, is DVKVTQSSRYLVKRTGEKVFLECVQDMDHENMFWYRQDPGLGLRLIYFSYDVKMKEKGDIPEGYSVSREKKERFSLILESASTNQTSMYLCASINGGGPDTQYFGPGTRLTVL.

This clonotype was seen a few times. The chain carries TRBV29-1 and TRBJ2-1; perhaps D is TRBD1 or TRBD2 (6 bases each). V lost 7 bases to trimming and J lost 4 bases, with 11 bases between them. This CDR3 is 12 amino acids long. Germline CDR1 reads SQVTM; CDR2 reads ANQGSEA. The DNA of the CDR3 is TGCAGCGGGAGGGGGAAATACAATGAGCAGTTCTTC. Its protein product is CSGRGKYNEQFF.

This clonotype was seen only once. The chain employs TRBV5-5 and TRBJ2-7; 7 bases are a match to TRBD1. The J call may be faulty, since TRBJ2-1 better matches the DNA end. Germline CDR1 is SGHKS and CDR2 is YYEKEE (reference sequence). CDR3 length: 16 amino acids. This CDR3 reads CASSLSIGDSSYEQFF. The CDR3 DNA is TGTGCCAGCAGCTTGAGTATAGGGGACAGCTCCTACGAGCAGTTCTTC.

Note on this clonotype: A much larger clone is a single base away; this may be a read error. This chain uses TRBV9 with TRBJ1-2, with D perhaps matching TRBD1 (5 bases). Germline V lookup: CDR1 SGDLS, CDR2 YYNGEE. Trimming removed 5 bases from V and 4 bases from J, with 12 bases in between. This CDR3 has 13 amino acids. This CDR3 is CASSSGRIYGYTF. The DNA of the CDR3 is TGTGCCAGCAGTTCGGGACGGATCTATGGCTACACCTTC.

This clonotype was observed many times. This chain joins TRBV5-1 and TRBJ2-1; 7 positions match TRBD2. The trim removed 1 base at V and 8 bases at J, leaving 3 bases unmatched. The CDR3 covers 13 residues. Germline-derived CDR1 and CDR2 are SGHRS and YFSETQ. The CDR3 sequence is CASSLRLADEQFF. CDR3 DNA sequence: TGCGCCAGCAGCTTGCGACTAGCTGATGAGCAGTTCTTC.

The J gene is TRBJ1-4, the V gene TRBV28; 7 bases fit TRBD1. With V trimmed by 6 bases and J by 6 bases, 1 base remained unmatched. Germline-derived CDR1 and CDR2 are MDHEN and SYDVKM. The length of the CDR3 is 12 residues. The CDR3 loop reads CASRQGDEKLFF. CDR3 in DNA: TGTGCCAGCAGGCAGGGGGATGAAAAACTGTTTTTT.

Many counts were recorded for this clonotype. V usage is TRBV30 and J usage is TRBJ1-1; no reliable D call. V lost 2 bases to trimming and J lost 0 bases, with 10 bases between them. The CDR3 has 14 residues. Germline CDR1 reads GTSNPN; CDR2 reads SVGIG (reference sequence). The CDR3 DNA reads TGTGCCTGGAGTAGAGGGCGCATGAACACTGAAGCTTTCTTT. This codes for CAWSRGRMNTEAFF.

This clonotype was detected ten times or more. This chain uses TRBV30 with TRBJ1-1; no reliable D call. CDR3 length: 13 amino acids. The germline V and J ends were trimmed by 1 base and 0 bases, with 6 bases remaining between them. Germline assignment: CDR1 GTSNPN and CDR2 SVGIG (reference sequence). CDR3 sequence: CAWSARMNTEAFF. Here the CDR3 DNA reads TGTGCCTGGAGTGCCAGAATGAACACTGAAGCTTTCTTT. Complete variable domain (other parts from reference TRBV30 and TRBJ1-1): SQTIHQWPATLVQPVGSPLSLECTVEGTSNPNLYWYRQAAGRGLQLLFYSVGIGQISSEVPQNLSASRPQDRQFILSSKKLLLSDSGFYLCAWSARMNTEAFFGQGTRLTVV.

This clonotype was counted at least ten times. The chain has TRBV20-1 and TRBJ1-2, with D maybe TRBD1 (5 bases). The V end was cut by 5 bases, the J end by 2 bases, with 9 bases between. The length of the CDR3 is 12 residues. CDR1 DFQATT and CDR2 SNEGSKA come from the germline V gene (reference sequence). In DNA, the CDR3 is TGCAGTGCTTCGACAGCGAACTATGGCTACACCTTC. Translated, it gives CSASTANYGYTF.

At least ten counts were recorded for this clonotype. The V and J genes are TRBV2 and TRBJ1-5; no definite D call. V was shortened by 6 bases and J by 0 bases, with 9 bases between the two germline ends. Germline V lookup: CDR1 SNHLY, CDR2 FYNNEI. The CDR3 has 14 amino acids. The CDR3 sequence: CASRSGNSNQPQHF. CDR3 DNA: TGTGCCAGCAGGTCTGGGAATAGCAATCAGCCCCAGCATTTT. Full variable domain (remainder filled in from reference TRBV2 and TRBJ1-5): EPEVTQTPSHQVTQMGQEVILRCVPISNHLYFYWYRQILGQKVEFLVSFYNNEISEKSEIFDDQFSVERPDGSNFTLKIRSTKLEDSAMYFCASRSGNSNQPQHFGDGTRLSIL.

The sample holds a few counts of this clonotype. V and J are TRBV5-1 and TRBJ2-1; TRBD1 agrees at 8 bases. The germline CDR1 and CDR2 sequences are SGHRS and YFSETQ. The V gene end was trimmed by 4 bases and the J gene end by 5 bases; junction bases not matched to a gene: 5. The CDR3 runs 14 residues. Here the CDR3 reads CASSPGTGHNEQFF. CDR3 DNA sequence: TGCGCCAGCAGCCCCGGGACAGGTCACAATGAGCAGTTCTTC.

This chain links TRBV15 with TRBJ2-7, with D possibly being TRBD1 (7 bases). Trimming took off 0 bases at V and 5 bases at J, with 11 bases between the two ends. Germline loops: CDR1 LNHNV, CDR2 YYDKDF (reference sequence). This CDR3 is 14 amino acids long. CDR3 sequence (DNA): TGTGCCACCAGCAGAGATCGGGGGACAGACGAGCAGTACTTC. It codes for CATSRDRGTDEQYF.

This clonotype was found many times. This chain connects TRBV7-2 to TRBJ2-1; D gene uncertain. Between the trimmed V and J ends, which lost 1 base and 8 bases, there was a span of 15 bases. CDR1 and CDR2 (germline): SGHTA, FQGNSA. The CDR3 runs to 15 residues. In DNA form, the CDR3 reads TGTGCCAGCAGCTTAGAGGCTTACGCGCCAGATGAGCAGTTCTTC. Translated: CASSLEAYAPDEQFF.

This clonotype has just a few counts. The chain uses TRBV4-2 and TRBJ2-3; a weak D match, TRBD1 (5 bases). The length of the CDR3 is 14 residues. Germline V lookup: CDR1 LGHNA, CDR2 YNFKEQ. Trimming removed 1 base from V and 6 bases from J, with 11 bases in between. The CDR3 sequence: CASSQVGEGDTQYF. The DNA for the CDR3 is TGTGCCAGCAGCCAAGTAGGGGAAGGGGATACGCAGTATTTT.